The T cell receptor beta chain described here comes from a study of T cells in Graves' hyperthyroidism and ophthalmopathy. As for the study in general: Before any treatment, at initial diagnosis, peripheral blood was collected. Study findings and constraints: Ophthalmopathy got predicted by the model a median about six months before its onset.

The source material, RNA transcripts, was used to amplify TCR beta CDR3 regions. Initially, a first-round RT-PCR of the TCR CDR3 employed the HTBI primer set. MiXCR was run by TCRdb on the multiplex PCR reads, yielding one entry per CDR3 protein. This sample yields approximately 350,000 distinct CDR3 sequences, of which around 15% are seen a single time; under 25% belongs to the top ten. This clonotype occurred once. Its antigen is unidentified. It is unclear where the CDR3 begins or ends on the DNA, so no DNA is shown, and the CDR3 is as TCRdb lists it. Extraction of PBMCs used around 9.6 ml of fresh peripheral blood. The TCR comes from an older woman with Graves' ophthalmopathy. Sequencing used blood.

This CDR3 reads CASSFYICSATTNQETQYF. The rearrangement uses TRBV7-2 and TRBJ2-5. The CDR3 sequence runs 19 residues, both termini included. CDR1 is SGHTA, CDR2 FQGNSA, per germline.